One and the same sample provided the 17 T cell receptor beta chains below, sequenced in a study of T cells in Graves' hyperthyroidism and ophthalmopathy. Amplification of TCR beta CDR3 regions was performed using RNA transcripts as template. HTBI primers were used for first-round RT-PCR of the TCR CDR3. Each CDR3 protein is one row after TCRdb ran MiXCR on the multiplex PCR reads. The repertoire holds 750,000 to 900,000 distinct CDR3 sequences, over 35% seen once, with more than 7% in the top ten. Source material: blood. Every receptor here comes from a man younger than 30 with Graves' hyperthyroidism.

The chain is built from TRBV19 and TRBJ2-7; TRBD1 matches 7 bases. The germline V gene encodes CDR1 LNHDA and CDR2 SQIVND (reference sequence). V lost 7 bases, J lost 3 bases, and 9 bases stayed unmatched. The CDR3 runs 14 residues. The CDR3 DNA follows: TGTGCCAGTACCACGAGACAGGGTGGCTACGAGCAGTACTTC. This codes for CASTTRQGGYEQYF.

The V call is TRBV15, the J call TRBJ1-6; the match to TRBD1 covers 10 bases. The CDR3 extends over 15 amino acids. Losses at the gene ends were 1 base for V and 11 bases for J; bases not matched to a gene: 5. Germline V gene sequence: CDR1 LNHNV, CDR2 YYDKDF (reference sequence). CDR3 amino acids: CATSRGGQGPAPLHF. The DNA for the CDR3 is TGTGCCACCAGCAGAGGGGGACAGGGGCCGGCACCCCTCCACTTT.

There are a few counts of this clonotype. The J gene is TRBJ1-4, the V gene TRBV7-3; D unresolved. CDR1 SGHTA and CDR2 FQGTGA come from the germline V gene. This CDR3 is 17 amino acids long. V was cut by 7 bases and J by 0 bases, with 18 bases left in between. CDR3 protein: CASTLQKDRATNEKLFF. As DNA, the CDR3 is TGTGCCAGCACCCTACAGAAAGACCGTGCAACTAATGAAAAACTGTTTTTT.

Written as DNA, the CDR3 is TGTGCCAGTAGTGTCCGGGACAGACTCTACGAGCAGTACTTC. Residues: CASSVRDRLYEQYF. The chain uses TRBV19 and TRBJ2-7, with 7 positions matching TRBD1. V gave up 5 bases and J gave up 3 bases; unmatched junction bases: 7. Germline CDR1 is LNHDA and CDR2 is SQIVND (reference sequence). The CDR3 loop spans 14 amino acids.

This clonotype showed up just a few times. The chain carries TRBV7-2 and TRBJ2-5; D perhaps matches TRBD2 (6 bases). Deletions cut 5 bases from V and 5 bases from J, with 27 bases between. This CDR3 has 18 residues. Germline V lookup: CDR1 SGHTA, CDR2 FQGNSA. The CDR3 nucleotides read TGTGCCAGCAGCCACGGAAGTAGCGGAGCAGCAGGTTGGGAGACCCAGTACTTC. The encoded protein is CASSHGSSGAAGWETQYF.

The V gene is TRBV20-1, the J gene TRBJ1-5, with 7 bases that match TRBD1. The CDR3 has 14 amino acids. The V gene end was trimmed by 6 bases and the J gene end by 0 bases; junction bases not matched to a gene: 5. Germline V CDR1 and CDR2: DFQATT, SNEGSKA (reference sequence). The CDR3 DNA follows: TGCAGTGCGGTTAGACAGGGTAGCAATCAGCCCCAGCATTTT. As protein: CSAVRQGSNQPQHF.

This clonotype has at least ten counts. V usage is TRBV2 and J usage is TRBJ2-2; D possibly corresponds to TRBD1 (7 bases). Germline V gene data show CDR1 as SNHLY and CDR2 as FYNNEI. V was trimmed by 7 bases and J by 3 bases, leaving 21 bases between them. This CDR3 contains 17 residues. The CDR3 DNA reads as TGTGCCAGCAAGACATCGTTATGGAGGGGGCACACCGGGGAGCTGTTTTTT. This translates into CASKTSLWRGHTGELFF. The full variable domain, its missing parts supplied by reference TRBV2 and TRBJ2-2, is EPEVTQTPSHQVTQMGQEVILRCVPISNHLYFYWYRQILGQKVEFLVSFYNNEISEKSEIFDDQFSVERPDGSNFTLKIRSTKLEDSAMYFCASKTSLWRGHTGELFFGEGSRLTVL.

At least ten counts were recorded for this clonotype. This chain links TRBV10-3 with TRBJ2-5, with 9 bases matching TRBD1. The germline gives CDR1 ENHRY, CDR2 SYGVKD. This CDR3 has 14 residues. V was clipped by 5 bases and J by 5 bases; unmatched bases: 6. This chain's CDR3 is CAISRQGVGETQYF. Written as DNA, the CDR3 is TGTGCCATCAGTCGACAGGGGGTAGGGGAGACCCAGTACTTC.

The genes are TRBV29-1 and TRBJ1-1; no definite D call. The CDR3 sequence is 12 residues long. Germline V gives CDR1 SQVTM, CDR2 ANQGSEA. The CDR3 nucleotides read TGCAGACAACCGCAAATGAACACTGAAGCTTTCTTT. It encodes CRQPQMNTEAFF.

The CDR3 nucleotides are TGTGCCAGCAGCTACGGACTGGAGAGCTCCTACAATGAGCAGTTCTTC. This translates into CASSYGLESSYNEQFF. V and J are TRBV5-4 and TRBJ2-1; maybe TRBD2 (5 bases). Per the germline V gene, CDR1 is SGHNT and CDR2 is YYREEE (reference sequence). The V gene lost 3 bases and the J gene lost 0 bases, with 13 bases spanning the gap. The CDR3 totals 16 residues.

V is TRBV4-1 and J is TRBJ2-6; TRBD1 is a possible D gene (5 bases). This CDR3 is built from 15 residues. The germline CDR1 and CDR2 sequences are MGHRA and YSYEKL. Deletions cut 3 bases from V and 4 bases from J, with 10 bases between. The CDR3 nucleotides are TGCGCCAGCAGCCAGTTCGCAGGGGGGGCCAACGTCCTGACTTTC. Translated, it gives CASSQFAGGANVLTF.

This clonotype was recorded at least ten times. This chain connects TRBV12-3 or TRBV12-4 to TRBJ2-5; D remains unclear. The CDR3 loop spans 14 amino acids. Deletions cut 1 base from V and 5 bases from J, with 11 bases between. The CDR3 nucleotides read TGTGCCAGCAGTTTAGTCCAGCGTGGGGAGACCCAGTACTTC. Protein: CASSLVQRGETQYF.

The chain links TRBV9 to TRBJ1-1, with 7 bases aligning to TRBD1. Germline values: CDR1 SGDLS, CDR2 YYNGEE. This CDR3 has 14 residues. V trimming: 4 bases; J trimming: 6 bases; junction bases outside the gene matches: 9. This CDR3 is CASSLSTGVAEAFF. The CDR3 DNA sequence: TGTGCCAGCAGCCTGTCAACAGGGGTCGCTGAAGCTTTCTTT.

This clonotype was picked up a small number of times. The J gene is TRBJ1-2, the V gene TRBV3-1; a possible D gene is TRBD1 (5 bases). V was clipped by 1 base and J by 9 bases, with 15 bases between them. CDR3 length: 14 amino acids. Germline CDR1 LGHDT, CDR2 YNNKEL (reference sequence). CDR3 in amino acids: CASSQGQGKESYTF. CDR3 in DNA: TGTGCCAGCAGCCAAGGGCAGGGAAAGGAGAGCTACACCTTC.

J is TRBJ1-1 and V is TRBV5-6; a weak D match, TRBD1 (6 bases). Germline V gives CDR1 SGHDT, CDR2 YYEEEE. The CDR3 is made up of 15 amino acids. V lost 2 bases, J lost 4 bases, and 15 bases lay in between. CDR3 sequence: CASSFNQGKPTEAFF. CDR3 DNA sequence: TGTGCCAGCAGCTTCAATCAGGGGAAACCCACTGAAGCTTTCTTT.

This clonotype occurred many times. J is TRBJ1-1 and V is TRBV12-3 or TRBV12-4; 7 bases fit TRBD1. V shed 6 bases and J 1 base; nucleotides not matched to a gene: 5. This CDR3 has 14 amino acids. CDR3 residues: CASSLTGENTEAFF. The DNA of the CDR3 is TGTGCCAGCAGCTTAACAGGGGAGAACACTGAAGCTTTCTTT.

The chain links TRBV7-2 to TRBJ1-5; TRBD1 is a possible D gene (6 bases). Trimming removed 4 bases at V and 3 bases at J, with 19 bases between. This CDR3 contains 17 residues. Per the germline V gene, CDR1 is SGHTA and CDR2 is FQGNSA. The CDR3 coding sequence is TGTGCCAGCAGCTCTACCCTCGGACAGAGGGTCAATCAGCCCCAGCATTTT. The encoded protein is CASSSTLGQRVNQPQHF.